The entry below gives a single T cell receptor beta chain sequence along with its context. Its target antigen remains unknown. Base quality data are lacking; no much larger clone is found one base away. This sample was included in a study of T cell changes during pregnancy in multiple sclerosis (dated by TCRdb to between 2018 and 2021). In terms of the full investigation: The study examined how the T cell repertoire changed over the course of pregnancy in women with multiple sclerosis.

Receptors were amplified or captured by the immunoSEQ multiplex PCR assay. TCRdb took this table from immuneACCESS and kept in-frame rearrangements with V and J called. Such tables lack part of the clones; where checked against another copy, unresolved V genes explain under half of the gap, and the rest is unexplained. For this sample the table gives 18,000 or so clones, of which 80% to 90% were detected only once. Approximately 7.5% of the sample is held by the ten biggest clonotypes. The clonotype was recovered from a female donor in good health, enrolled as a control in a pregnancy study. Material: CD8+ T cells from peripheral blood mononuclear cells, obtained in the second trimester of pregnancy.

The CDR3 region has the sequence CASSRSIAGGGETQYF. The DNA sequence is as follows: TGTGCCAGCAGCCGTTCAATAGCGGGAGGGGGAGAGACCCAGTACTTC. Recombination joined TRBV7-9 with TRBJ2-5, with TRBD2 identical over 11 junction bases. The CDR3 holds 16 amino acids from the cysteine to the phenylalanine. Kept here is only the CDR3 DNA, which spans 48 bases and is read in frame from base 1. V is cut back by 5 bases and J by 4 bases, with 9 bases in the junction unmatched. CDR1 and CDR2 are drawn from the germline V gene (reference sequence): SEHNR, FQNEAQ.